This TCR beta chain emerged from a study of blood T cell repertoires in COVID-19. Overall study context: Whether acute or convalescent, the COVID-19 samples came from the United States, Italy and Spain. T cells, B-cell-depleted T cells, or PBMCs provided the cDNA or gDNA that served as material.

Per the original methods: For nucleated cells, counts were estimated from reference gene primer amplification. Some clones are missing from TCRdb's copy, which holds only in-frame ones; the method was immunoSEQ multiplex PCR. The DNA was the basis for D and trimming; V, J and clone size are from that table. The sample contains over 120,000 clones, 80% to 85% of which appear only once. V lost 6 bases and J lost 4, with 10 bases in between. Germline V gene sequence: CDR1 MDHEN, CDR2 SYDVKM. This CDR3 is built from 13 residues. This TCR was recovered from a woman aged 60 to 75 with acute or convalescent COVID-19. Sequenced: peripheral blood. The V call is TRBV28, the J call TRBJ1-5, with D unresolved. The DNA of the CDR3 is TGTGCCAGCAGGGCGGATGGGAATCAGCCCCAGCATTTT. It specifies CASRADGNQPQHF.